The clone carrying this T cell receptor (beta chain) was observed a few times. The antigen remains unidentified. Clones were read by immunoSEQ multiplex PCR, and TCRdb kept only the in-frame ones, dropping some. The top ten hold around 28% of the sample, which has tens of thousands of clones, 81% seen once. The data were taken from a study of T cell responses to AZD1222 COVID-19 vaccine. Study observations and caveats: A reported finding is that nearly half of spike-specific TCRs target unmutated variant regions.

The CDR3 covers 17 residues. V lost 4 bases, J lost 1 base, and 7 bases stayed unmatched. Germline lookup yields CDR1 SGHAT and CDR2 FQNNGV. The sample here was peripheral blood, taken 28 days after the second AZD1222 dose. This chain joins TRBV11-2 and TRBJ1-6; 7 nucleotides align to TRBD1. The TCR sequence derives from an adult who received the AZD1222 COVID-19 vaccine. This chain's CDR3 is CASSSTRQGSYNSPLHF. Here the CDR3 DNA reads TGTGCCAGCAGCTCGACGCGACAGGGATCCTATAATTCACCCCTCCACTTT.